Below are 2 T cell receptor beta chains sequenced from a single sample in a study of cytomegalovirus exposure and HLA in healthy donors. 60 Vbeta and 13 Jbeta primers were used in PCR. Generated by immunoSEQ multiplex PCR, the TCRdb table keeps only in-frame clones and is missing some. The sample includes 150,000 to 200,000 clones, around 63% of them seen just once. The sample taken for sequencing was PBMCs. These receptors all stem from a woman in her late teens or twenties in good health and CMV-seropositive.

The genes are TRBV27 and TRBJ1-6; 10 positions agree with TRBD1. V lost 4 bases and J lost 9; bases outside the gene matches: 9. The V gene's germline CDR1 is MNHEY and CDR2 SMNVEV (reference sequence). The CDR3 consists of 16 residues. Here the CDR3 reads CASSSTGTGEGSPLHF. The CDR3 coding sequence is TGTGCCAGCAGTTCCACCGGGACAGGGGAGGGTTCACCCCTCCACTTT.

J is TRBJ2-1 and V is TRBV28, with a possible D match to TRBD2 (6 bases). Germline values: CDR1 MDHEN, CDR2 SYDVKM. This CDR3 contains 15 residues. Trimming took off 3 bases at V and 3 bases at J, with 12 bases between the two ends. The chain's CDR3 is CASSFLSGFYNEQFF. The CDR3, as DNA: TGTGCCAGCAGTTTCCTAAGCGGGTTCTACAATGAGCAGTTCTTC.